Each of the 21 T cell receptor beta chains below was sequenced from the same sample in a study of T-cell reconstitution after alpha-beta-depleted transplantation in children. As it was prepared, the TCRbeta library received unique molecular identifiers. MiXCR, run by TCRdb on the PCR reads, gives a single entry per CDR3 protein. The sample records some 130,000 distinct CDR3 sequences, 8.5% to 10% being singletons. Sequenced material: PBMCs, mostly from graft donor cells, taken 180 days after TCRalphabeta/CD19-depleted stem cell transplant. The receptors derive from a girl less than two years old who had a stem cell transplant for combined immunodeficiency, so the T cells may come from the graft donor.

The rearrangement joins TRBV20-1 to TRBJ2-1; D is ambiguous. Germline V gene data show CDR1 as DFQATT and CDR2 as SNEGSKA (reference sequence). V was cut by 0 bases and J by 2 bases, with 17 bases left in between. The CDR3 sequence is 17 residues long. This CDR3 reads CSARDQAGSIAYNEQFF. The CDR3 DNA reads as TGCAGTGCTAGAGATCAGGCAGGCTCGATCGCCTACAATGAGCAGTTCTTC.

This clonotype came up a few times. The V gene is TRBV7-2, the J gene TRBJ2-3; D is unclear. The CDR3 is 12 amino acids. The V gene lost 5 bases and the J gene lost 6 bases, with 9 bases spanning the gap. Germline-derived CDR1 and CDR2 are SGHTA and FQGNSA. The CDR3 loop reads CASSMTADTQYF. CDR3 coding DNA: TGTGCCAGCAGCATGACTGCGGATACGCAGTATTTT.

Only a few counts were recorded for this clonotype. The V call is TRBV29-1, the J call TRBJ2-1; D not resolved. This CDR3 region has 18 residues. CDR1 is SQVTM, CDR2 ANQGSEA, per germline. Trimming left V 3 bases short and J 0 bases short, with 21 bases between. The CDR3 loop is CSVDGSHLGMSSYNEQFF. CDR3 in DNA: TGCAGCGTTGATGGCAGCCACCTAGGAATGAGCTCCTACAATGAGCAGTTCTTC.

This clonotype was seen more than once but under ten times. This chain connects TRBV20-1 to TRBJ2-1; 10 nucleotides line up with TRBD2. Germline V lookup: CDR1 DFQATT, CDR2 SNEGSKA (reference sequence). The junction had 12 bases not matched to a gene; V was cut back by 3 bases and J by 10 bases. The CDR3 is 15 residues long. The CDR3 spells CSARGGLAGAKEQFF. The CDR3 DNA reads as TGCAGTGCTAGGGGGGGGCTAGCGGGAGCGAAAGAGCAGTTCTTC.

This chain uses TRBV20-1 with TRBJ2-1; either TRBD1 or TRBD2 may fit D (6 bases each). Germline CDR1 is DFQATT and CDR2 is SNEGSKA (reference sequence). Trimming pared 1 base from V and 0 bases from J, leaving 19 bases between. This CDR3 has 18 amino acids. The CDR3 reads CSARGMDWGAGSYNEQFF. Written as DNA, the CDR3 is TGCAGTGCTAGAGGAATGGATTGGGGGGCAGGCTCCTACAATGAGCAGTTCTTC.

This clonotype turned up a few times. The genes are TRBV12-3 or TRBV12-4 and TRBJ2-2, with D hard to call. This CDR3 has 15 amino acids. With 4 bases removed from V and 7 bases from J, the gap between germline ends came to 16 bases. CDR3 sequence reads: CASSSYGRAGGELFF. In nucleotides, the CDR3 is TGTGCCAGCAGTTCTTATGGACGAGCCGGCGGGGAGCTGTTTTTT.

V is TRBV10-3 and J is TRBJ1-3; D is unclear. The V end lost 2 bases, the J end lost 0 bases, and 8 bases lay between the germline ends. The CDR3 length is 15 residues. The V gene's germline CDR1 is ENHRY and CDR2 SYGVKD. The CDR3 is CAISEGVLSGNTIYF. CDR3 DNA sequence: TGTGCCATCAGTGAGGGAGTCCTCTCTGGAAACACCATATATTTT.

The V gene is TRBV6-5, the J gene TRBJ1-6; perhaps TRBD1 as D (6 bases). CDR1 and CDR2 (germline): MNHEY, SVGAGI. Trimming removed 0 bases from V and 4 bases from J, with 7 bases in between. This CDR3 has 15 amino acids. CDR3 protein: CASSYSGAYNSPLHF. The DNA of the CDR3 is TGTGCCAGCAGTTACTCGGGGGCGTATAATTCACCCCTCCACTTT.

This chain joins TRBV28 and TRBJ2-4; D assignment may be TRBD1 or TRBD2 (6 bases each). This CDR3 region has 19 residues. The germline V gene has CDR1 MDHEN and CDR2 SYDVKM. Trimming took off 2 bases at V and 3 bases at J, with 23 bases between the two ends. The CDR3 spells CASSLLGGALWEDKNIQYF. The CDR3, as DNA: TGTGCCAGCAGTTTACTGGGGGGCGCCTTGTGGGAAGACAAAAACATTCAGTACTTC. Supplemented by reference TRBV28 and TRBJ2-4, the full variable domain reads DVKVTQSSRYLVKRTGEKVFLECVQDMDHENMFWYRQDPGLGLRLIYFSYDVKMKEKGDIPEGYSVSREKKERFSLILESASTNQTSMYLCASSLLGGALWEDKNIQYFGAGTRLSVL.

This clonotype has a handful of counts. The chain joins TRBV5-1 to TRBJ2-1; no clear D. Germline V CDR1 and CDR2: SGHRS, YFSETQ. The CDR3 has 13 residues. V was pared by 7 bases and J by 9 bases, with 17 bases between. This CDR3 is CASSHRGLGEQFF. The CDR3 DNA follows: TGCGCCAGCTCGCACCGAGGTTTAGGTGAGCAGTTCTTC.

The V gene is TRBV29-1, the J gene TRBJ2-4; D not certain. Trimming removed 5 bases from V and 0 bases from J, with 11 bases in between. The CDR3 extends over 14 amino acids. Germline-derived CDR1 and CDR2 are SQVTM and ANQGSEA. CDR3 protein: CSVKAYGAKNIQYF. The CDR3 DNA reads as TGCAGCGTTAAGGCGTACGGAGCCAAAAACATTCAGTACTTC.

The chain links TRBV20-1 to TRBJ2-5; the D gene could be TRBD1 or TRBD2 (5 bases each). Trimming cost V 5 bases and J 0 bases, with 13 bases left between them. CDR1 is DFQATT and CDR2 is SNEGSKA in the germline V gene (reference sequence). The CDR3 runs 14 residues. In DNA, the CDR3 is TGCAGTGCTCCATTACTGGGACACCAAGAGACCCAGTACTTC. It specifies CSAPLLGHQETQYF.

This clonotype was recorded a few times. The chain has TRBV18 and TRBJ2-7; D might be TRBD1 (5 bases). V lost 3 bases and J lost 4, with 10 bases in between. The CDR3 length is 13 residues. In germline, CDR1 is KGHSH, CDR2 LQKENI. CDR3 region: CASSPTVWYEQYF. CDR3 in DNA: TGTGCCAGCTCACCGACAGTGTGGTACGAGCAGTACTTC.

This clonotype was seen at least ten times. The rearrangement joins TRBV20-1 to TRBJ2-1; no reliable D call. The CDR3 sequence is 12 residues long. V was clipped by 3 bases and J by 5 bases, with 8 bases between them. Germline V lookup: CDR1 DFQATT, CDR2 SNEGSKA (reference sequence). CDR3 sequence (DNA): TGCAGTGCTAGCCATTTTGACAATGAGCAGTTCTTC. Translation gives CSASHFDNEQFF.

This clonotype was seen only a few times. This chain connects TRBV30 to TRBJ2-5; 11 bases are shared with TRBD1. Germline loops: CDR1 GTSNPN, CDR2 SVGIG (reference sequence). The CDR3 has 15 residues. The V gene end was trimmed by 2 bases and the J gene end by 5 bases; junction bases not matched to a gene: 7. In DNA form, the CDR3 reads TGTGCCTGGAGTACCGGACAGGGGGCGTCGGAGACCCAGTACTTC. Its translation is CAWSTGQGASETQYF.

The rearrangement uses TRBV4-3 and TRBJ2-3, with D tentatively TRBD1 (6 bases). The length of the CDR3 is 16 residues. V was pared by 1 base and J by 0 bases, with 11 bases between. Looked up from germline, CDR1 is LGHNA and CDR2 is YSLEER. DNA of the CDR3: TGCGCCAGCAGCCAAGTCGGCAGGGGCAGCACAGATACGCAGTATTTT. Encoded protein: CASSQVGRGSTDTQYF.

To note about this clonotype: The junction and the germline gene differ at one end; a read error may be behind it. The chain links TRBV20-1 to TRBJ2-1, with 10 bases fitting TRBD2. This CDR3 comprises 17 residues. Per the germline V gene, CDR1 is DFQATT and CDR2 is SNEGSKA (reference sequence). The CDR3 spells CCAWASGGPALTNEQFF. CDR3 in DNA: TGCTGTGCTTGGGCTAGCGGGGGTCCTGCCCTTACCAATGAGCAGTTCTTC.

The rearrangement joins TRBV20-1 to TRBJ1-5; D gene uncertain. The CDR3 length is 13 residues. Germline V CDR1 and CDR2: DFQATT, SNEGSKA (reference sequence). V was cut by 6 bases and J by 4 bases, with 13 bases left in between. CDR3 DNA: TGCAGTGCCTCTCACGGAGGAAATCAGCCCCAGCATTTT. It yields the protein CSASHGGNQPQHF.

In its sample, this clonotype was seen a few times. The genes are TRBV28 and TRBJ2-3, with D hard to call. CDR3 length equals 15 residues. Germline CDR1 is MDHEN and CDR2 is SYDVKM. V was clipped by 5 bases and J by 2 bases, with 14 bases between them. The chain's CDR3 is CASSRRDGPTDTQYF. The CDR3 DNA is TGTGCCAGCAGTCGGCGCGACGGACCCACAGATACGCAGTATTTT.

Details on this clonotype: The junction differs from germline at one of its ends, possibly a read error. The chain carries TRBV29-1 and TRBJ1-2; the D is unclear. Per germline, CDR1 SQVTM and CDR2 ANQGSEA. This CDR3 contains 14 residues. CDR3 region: CSVYNSPDNSGYTF. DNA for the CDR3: TGCAGCGTGTACAACAGTCCCGATAACTCTGGCTACACCTTC.

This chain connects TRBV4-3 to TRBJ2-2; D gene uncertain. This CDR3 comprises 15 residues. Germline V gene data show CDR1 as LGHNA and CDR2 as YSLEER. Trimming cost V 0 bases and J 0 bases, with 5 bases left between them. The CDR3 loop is CASSQDRTNTGELFF. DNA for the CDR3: TGCGCCAGCAGCCAAGACAGAACGAACACCGGGGAGCTGTTTTTT.